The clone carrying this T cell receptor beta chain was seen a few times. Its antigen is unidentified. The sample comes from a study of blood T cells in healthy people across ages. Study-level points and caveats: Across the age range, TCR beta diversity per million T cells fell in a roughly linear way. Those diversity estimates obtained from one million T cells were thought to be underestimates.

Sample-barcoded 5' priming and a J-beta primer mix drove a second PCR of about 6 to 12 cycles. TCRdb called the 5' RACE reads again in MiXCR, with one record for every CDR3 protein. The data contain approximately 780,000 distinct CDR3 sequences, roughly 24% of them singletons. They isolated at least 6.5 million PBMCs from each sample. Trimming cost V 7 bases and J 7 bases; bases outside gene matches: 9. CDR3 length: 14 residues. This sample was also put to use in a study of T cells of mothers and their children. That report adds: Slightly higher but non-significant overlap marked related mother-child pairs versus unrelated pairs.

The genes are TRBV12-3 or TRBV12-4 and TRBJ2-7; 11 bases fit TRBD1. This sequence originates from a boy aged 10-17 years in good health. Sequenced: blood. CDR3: CASTLGQGAGEQYF. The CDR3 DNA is TGTGCCAGCACCCTCGGACAGGGGGCTGGTGAGCAGTACTTC.